The clone carrying this TCR beta chain occurred once. In the study's own analysis: Amplification of reference gene primers was used by the study to estimate nucleated cell counts. TCRdb keeps only in-frame clones here, not all; method: immunoSEQ multiplex PCR. V and J calls and clone size are those listed in that table; D and trimming were worked out from the DNA. The sample consists of 75,000 to 100,000 clones, roughly four fifths of them appearing once. The sample comes from a study of blood T cell repertoires in COVID-19. Across the whole study: Sites across the United States, Italy and Spain contributed samples from acute and convalescent COVID-19.

The source is a man aged 50-59 years with active or convalescent COVID-19. Sequencing was done on a sample of peripheral blood.

CDR3 residues: CSVVERGNQPQHF. In DNA, the CDR3 is TGCAGCGTGGTGGAGAGGGGGAATCAGCCCCAGCATTTT. The V call is TRBV29-1, the J call TRBJ1-5; possibly TRBD1 for D (6 bases). The CDR3 is made up of 13 amino acids. Trimming stripped 6 bases from V and 4 bases from J, with 13 bases between. CDR1 SQVTM and CDR2 ANQGSEA come from the germline V gene.